Each of the 21 T cell receptor beta chains below was sequenced from the same sample in a study of OX40 agonist ivuxolimab in advanced cancers. Profiled with immunoSEQ multiplex PCR; TCRdb holds only in-frame clones, not every one. The sample carries about 84,000 clones, roughly nine tenths recorded once. The specimen comprised CD4+ or CD8+ T cells sorted from blood, sampled in a trial of the OX40 agonist ivuxolimab. The receptors come from an adult with an advanced solid tumor such as melanoma, head and neck, liver or kidney cancer.

The chain recombines TRBV6-4 with TRBJ2-2; 7 bases agree with TRBD2. The CDR3 is 16 amino acids. V lost 5 bases and J lost 2; bases outside the gene matches: 8. Germline assignment: CDR1 MRHNA and CDR2 SNTAGT. The CDR3 region has the DNA TGTGCCAGCAGTTTCCGCCGACTAGCCAACACCGGGGAGCTGTTTTTT. This encodes CASSFRRLANTGELFF.

The rearrangement links TRBV19 to TRBJ1-6; no clear D. Germline loops: CDR1 LNHDA, CDR2 SQIVND (reference sequence). V shed 1 base and J shed 6 bases, with 13 bases lying between them. The CDR3 has 16 residues. CDR3 nucleotides: TGTGCCAGTAGTATAGGACCCTTGCAGCCTAATTCACCCCTCCACTTT. This gives the protein CASSIGPLQPNSPLHF.

The chain joins TRBV27 to TRBJ1-4; TRBD1 might be the D (6 bases). The CDR3 length is 13 residues. The V end lost 5 bases, the J end lost 8 bases, and 12 bases lay between the germline ends. Germline V lookup: CDR1 MNHEY, CDR2 SMNVEV (reference sequence). The CDR3 region has the DNA TGTGCCAGCAGTCCCAGGGGTTACGAAAAACTGTTTTTT. Its protein is CASSPRGYEKLFF.

J is TRBJ1-1 and V is TRBV6-1; no clear D. CDR3 length: 13 amino acids. V was trimmed by 6 bases and J by 0 bases, leaving 8 bases between them. Germline V gene lookup returns CDR1 MNHNS and CDR2 SASEGT. CDR3 region: CASSEILNTEAFF. Here the CDR3 DNA reads TGTGCCAGCAGCGAAATCCTGAACACTGAAGCTTTCTTT.

The chain employs TRBV5-1 and TRBJ2-1; D call uncertain. CDR3 length: 12 residues. V gave up 4 bases and J gave up 7 bases, with 9 bases separating them. Germline CDR1 reads SGHRS; CDR2 reads YFSETQ. The CDR3 bases are TGCGCCAGCAGCGGCGGTATAAATGAGCAGTTCTTC. It codes for CASSGGINEQFF.

The chain is built from TRBV5-1 and TRBJ2-1; TRBD1 aligns across 8 bases. Trimming at V came to 4 bases and at J to 6 bases, leaving 3 bases not matched to a gene. Germline V CDR1 and CDR2: SGHRS, YFSETQ. The CDR3 is made up of 13 amino acids. CDR3: CASSQTGVNEQFF. Here the CDR3 DNA reads TGCGCCAGCAGCCAGACAGGGGTCAATGAGCAGTTCTTC. Full variable domain (outside the CDR3, taken from reference TRBV5-1 and TRBJ2-1): KAGVTQTPRYLIKTRGQQVTLSCSPISGHRSVSWYQQTPGQGLQFLFEYFSETQRNKGNFPGRFSGRQFSNSRSEMNVSTLELGDSALYLCASSQTGVNEQFFGPGTRLTVL.

The chain recombines TRBV5-6 with TRBJ1-2; no definite D call. V dropped 3 bases and J dropped 5 bases, with 11 bases sitting between them. This CDR3 is built from 13 residues. In germline, CDR1 is SGHDT, CDR2 YYEEEE. The CDR3 sequence is CASSSDSRYGYTF. CDR3 DNA: TGTGCCAGCAGCTCTGATTCACGGTATGGCTACACCTTC. Using reference TRBV5-6 and TRBJ1-2 for the parts outside the CDR3, the full variable domain is DAGVTQSPTHLIKTRGQQVTLRCSPKSGHDTVSWYQQALGQGPQFIFQYYEEEERQRGNFPDRFSGHQFPNYSSELNVNALLLGDSALYLCASSSDSRYGYTFGSGTRLTVV.

The chain carries TRBV11-2 and TRBJ2-7; no clear D. Trimming removed 3 bases at V and 0 bases at J, with 3 bases between. The CDR3 contains 12 residues. Germline CDR1 SGHAT, CDR2 FQNNGV. CDR3 region: CASSFGSYEQYF. DNA of the CDR3: TGTGCCAGCAGCTTTGGCTCCTACGAGCAGTACTTC.

V usage is TRBV7-8 and J usage is TRBJ2-2; 10 positions agree with TRBD2. The germline gives CDR1 SGHVS, CDR2 FQNEAQ. The CDR3 is 16 residues long. The V gene end was trimmed by 2 bases and the J gene end by 2 bases; junction bases not matched to a gene: 2. Written as DNA, the CDR3 is TGTGCCAGCAGCTTATCTAGCGGGGGAAACACCGGGGAGCTGTTTTTT. Its protein product is CASSLSSGGNTGELFF.

This chain connects TRBV6-1 to TRBJ2-5; D perhaps matches TRBD2 (5 bases). This CDR3 is 14 amino acids long. Germline V CDR1 and CDR2: MNHNS, SASEGT. Trimming stripped 3 bases from V and 4 bases from J, with 12 bases between. The CDR3 region has the DNA TGTGCCAGCAGTGATAGGCTAGCCCGAGAGACCCAGTACTTC. It translates to CASSDRLARETQYF.

This rearrangement joins TRBV10-1 to TRBJ2-7; D is uncertain. The CDR3 is 14 amino acids. Trimming shortened V by 0 bases and J by 7 bases, and 13 bases separated the two germline ends. Germline V gene lookup returns CDR1 WNHNN and CDR2 SYGVQD (reference sequence). In DNA form, the CDR3 reads TGCGCCAGCAGTGAGTCGAACCCGACAAGAGAGCAGTACTTC. It yields the protein CASSESNPTREQYF.

Only one count was recorded for this clone. The chain links TRBV19 to TRBJ2-3; 13 nucleotides align to TRBD2. From germline, CDR1 is LNHDA and CDR2 SQIVND (reference sequence). The CDR3 totals 18 residues. V gave up 3 bases and J gave up 2 bases; unmatched junction bases: 8. DNA for the CDR3: TGTGCCAGTAGTATGGGACTAGCGGGATCCACCTCCACAGATACGCAGTATTTT. Translation: CASSMGLAGSTSTDTQYF.

The chain uses TRBV4-1 and TRBJ1-3; D is ambiguous. This CDR3 spans 12 amino acids. CDR1 and CDR2 (germline): MGHRA, YSYEKL. Trimming pared 4 bases from V and 4 bases from J, leaving 5 bases between. CDR3 DNA sequence: TGCGCCAGCAGCCGACCAGGAAACACCATATATTTT. Residues: CASSRPGNTIYF.

This clone has a single count. The chain links TRBV19 to TRBJ2-3; D gene uncertain. The CDR3 has 11 amino acids. The germline V gene has CDR1 LNHDA and CDR2 SQIVND (reference sequence). The germline V and J ends were trimmed by 4 bases and 5 bases, with 4 bases remaining between them. The CDR3 loop reads CASSTGDTQYF. The DNA for the CDR3 is TGTGCCAGTAGTACCGGAGATACGCAGTATTTT. The whole variable domain, filled in from reference TRBV19 and TRBJ2-3, reads DGGITQSPKYLFRKEGQNVTLSCEQNLNHDAMYWYRQDPGQGLRLIYYSQIVNDFQKGDIAEGYSVSREKKESFPLTVTSAQKNPTAFYLCASSTGDTQYFGPGTRLTVL.

V gene TRBV2 combines with J gene TRBJ1-5, with D hard to call. This CDR3 spans 12 amino acids. The ends were cut back, 8 bases at V and 3 bases at J, with 8 bases in the middle. Germline CDR1 and CDR2: SNHLY and FYNNEI. The CDR3 DNA reads as TGTGCCAGCTCGACTGTCAATCAGCCCCAGCATTTT. Protein product: CASSTVNQPQHF.

The CDR3 region has the DNA TGTGCCAGCAGTTACGGGACAGGCGATCAGCCCCAGCATTTT. It encodes CASSYGTGDQPQHF. The chain links TRBV6-5 to TRBJ1-5; 8 nucleotides align to TRBD1. CDR1 MNHEY and CDR2 SVGAGI come from the germline V gene. The trim removed 2 bases at V and 5 bases at J, leaving 2 bases unmatched. The CDR3 spans 14 residues.

V gene TRBV19 combines with J gene TRBJ1-5, with TRBD1 matching 7 bases. The CDR3 totals 15 residues. Germline V gene sequence: CDR1 LNHDA, CDR2 SQIVND (reference sequence). The V gene end was trimmed by 6 bases and the J gene end by 2 bases; junction bases not matched to a gene: 7. The DNA for the CDR3 is TGTGCCAGTAGGGGCCCAGGGGGTGGCAATCAGCCCCAGCATTTT. Translating gives CASRGPGGGNQPQHF.

This chain links TRBV4-1 with TRBJ2-7, with TRBD2 matching over 7 bases. CDR1 and CDR2 from the germline V gene are MGHRA and YSYEKL. CDR3 length equals 15 residues. Germline trimming cut 4 bases from V and 4 bases from J; bases unmatched to any gene: 10. In DNA form, the CDR3 reads TGCGCCAGCAGCCCCGAGGGAGGGCGGGCATACGAGCAGTACTTC. Translation: CASSPEGGRAYEQYF.

The V and J genes are TRBV5-1 and TRBJ2-7; TRBD2 aligns across 12 bases. CDR1 SGHRS and CDR2 YFSETQ come from the germline V gene. V was clipped by 2 bases and J by 3 bases; unmatched bases: 3. CDR3 length equals 15 residues. The DNA for the CDR3 is TGCGCCAGCAGCTTCGCGACTAGCGGGGGCTACGAGCAGTACTTC. It encodes CASSFATSGGYEQYF.

The rearrangement joins TRBV2 to TRBJ2-2; TRBD1 aligns across 11 bases. This CDR3 has 15 amino acids. Trimming took 6 bases from V and 5 from J; bases not matched to a gene: 5. Germline lookup yields CDR1 SNHLY and CDR2 FYNNEI. Written as DNA, the CDR3 is TGTGCCAGCAGGAAAGGACAGGGGGCGACCGGGGAGCTGTTTTTT. Translating it yields CASRKGQGATGELFF.

This clone was seen a single time. The rearrangement joins TRBV7-6 to TRBJ2-6; possibly TRBD1 for D (6 bases). V lost 6 bases and J lost 1, with 16 bases in between. The CDR3 extends over 17 amino acids. From germline, CDR1 is SGHVS and CDR2 FNYEAQ. CDR3 loop: CASRPGVTGSGANVLTF. In nucleotides, the CDR3 is TGTGCCAGCAGACCAGGGGTGACAGGTTCTGGGGCCAACGTCCTGACTTTC.